The clone carrying this T cell receptor beta chain came up once. Losses at the gene ends were 6 bases for V and 0 bases for J; bases not matched to a gene: 5. The germline CDR1 and CDR2 sequences are MNHEY and SMNVEV (reference sequence). The CDR3 length is 15 residues. Every patient had relapsed following autologous stem cell transplantation, and cohorts differed in brentuximab vedotin exposure. TCRdb keeps only in-frame clones here, not all; method: immunoSEQ multiplex PCR. Among 70,000 or so clones listed, 93% were seen once. The sample belongs to a study of PD-1 blockade in classical Hodgkin lymphoma.

Sample: peripheral blood mononuclear cells (PBMCs), taken at baseline. V and J are TRBV27 and TRBJ2-7; 10 positions agree with TRBD2. The TCR was taken from a human donor with classical Hodgkin lymphoma. The CDR3 region is CASSVAGGSSYEQYF. DNA of the CDR3: TGTGCCAGCAGCGTAGCGGGAGGTTCCTCCTACGAGCAGTACTTC.